One and the same sample provided the 32 T cell receptor beta chains below, sequenced in a study of blood T cells in healthy people across ages. Primers used in a second PCR of about 6 to 11 cycles were a sample-barcoded 5' primer and a J-beta primer mix. Each CDR3 protein gets one entry after TCRdb re-called the 5' RACE reads with MiXCR. The sample has roughly 800,000 distinct CDR3 sequences, roughly 50% seen once. Sequencing input: blood. These receptors all come from a man aged 25-40 years in good health.

This chain uses TRBV4-2 with TRBJ2-1, with 11 bases lining up with TRBD2. The length of the CDR3 is 16 residues. The germline CDR1 and CDR2 sequences are LGHNA and YNFKEQ. The ends lost 1 base at V and 9 bases at J; junction bases unmatched: 8. CDR3 amino acids: CASSQVRLAGLTEQFF. The CDR3 DNA sequence: TGTGCCAGCAGCCAAGTCCGACTAGCGGGACTTACTGAGCAGTTCTTC.

The chain is built from TRBV12-3 or TRBV12-4 and TRBJ2-7; TRBD2 matches 7 bases. This CDR3 contains 13 residues. The V gene end was trimmed by 5 bases and the J gene end by 2 bases; junction bases not matched to a gene: 3. The CDR3 is CASSRGRAYEQYF. The CDR3 coding sequence is TGTGCCAGCAGTAGAGGGAGGGCCTACGAGCAGTACTTC.

The genes are TRBV25-1 and TRBJ2-1, with no clear D. The V gene's germline CDR1 is MGHDK and CDR2 SYGVNS. Trimming shortened V by 6 bases and J by 10 bases, and 10 bases separated the two germline ends. The length of the CDR3 is 11 residues. The CDR3 here is CASRIMREQFF. CDR3 nucleotides: TGTGCCAGCAGGATTATGCGGGAGCAGTTCTTC.

The V gene is TRBV7-8, the J gene TRBJ1-4; 7 bases map to TRBD1. The V and J ends lost 5 bases and 8 bases, in that order; junction bases with no gene match: 11. The CDR3 loop spans 15 amino acids. Germline loops: CDR1 SGHVS, CDR2 FQNEAQ. CDR3 residues: CASSESTGLQEKLFF. The CDR3, as DNA: TGTGCCAGCAGCGAATCGACAGGGCTTCAGGAAAAACTGTTTTTT.

The rearrangement uses TRBV7-2 and TRBJ1-1; a weak D match, TRBD1 (5 bases). Germline V CDR1 and CDR2: SGHTA, FQGNSA. CDR3 size: 14 residues. Trimming left V 4 bases short and J 10 bases short, with 19 bases between. The CDR3 protein is CASSSPYGITGAFF. The CDR3 coding sequence is TGTGCCAGCAGCTCCCCGTACGGGATCACAGGAGCTTTCTTT.

The J gene is TRBJ2-5, the V gene TRBV14; 8 bases agree with TRBD1. V lost 0 bases, J lost 2 bases, and 8 bases stayed unmatched. The V gene's germline CDR1 is SGHDN and CDR2 FVKESK. The CDR3 is 17 amino acids. The CDR3 DNA reads TGTGCCAGCAGCCAAGACAATACAGGGGGATATCAAGAGACCCAGTACTTC. Translating it yields CASSQDNTGGYQETQYF.

V usage is TRBV7-2 and J usage is TRBJ2-3; 11 bases agree with TRBD2. The ends lost 0 bases at V and 8 bases at J; junction bases unmatched: 4. Germline loops: CDR1 SGHTA, CDR2 FQGNSA. This CDR3 comprises 15 residues. The CDR3 DNA reads TGTGCCAGCAGCTTAGCAACTAGCGGGGGTTTTACGCAGTATTTT. It yields the protein CASSLATSGGFTQYF.

The chain combines TRBV20-1 with TRBJ2-1; TRBD2 matches 7 bases. The CDR3 consists of 14 residues. CDR1 and CDR2 from the germline V gene are DFQATT and SNEGSKA (reference sequence). V gave up 6 bases and J gave up 6 bases; unmatched junction bases: 11. The CDR3 loop is CSAAPGRARNEQFF. The CDR3 DNA is TGCAGTGCCGCGCCGGGGAGGGCCCGCAATGAGCAGTTCTTC.

The J gene is TRBJ2-3, the V gene TRBV7-2, with D hard to call. The CDR3 contains 14 residues. Germline V CDR1 and CDR2: SGHTA, FQGNSA. V lost 5 bases and J 3 bases, leaving 12 bases between the germline ends. Here the CDR3 reads CASSRRLNTDTQYF. The CDR3 nucleotides are TGTGCCAGCAGCCGCAGACTTAATACAGATACGCAGTATTTT.

This clonotype has more than one count but fewer than ten. The rearrangement links TRBV20-1 to TRBJ2-1, with TRBD2 matching over 8 bases. Germline assignment: CDR1 DFQATT and CDR2 SNEGSKA (reference sequence). Trimming took 3 bases from V and 6 from J; bases not matched to a gene: 10. CDR3 length: 15 amino acids. This CDR3 reads CSASGGVVKTNEQFF. CDR3 nucleotides: TGCAGTGCTAGCGGGGGGGTCGTTAAAACCAATGAGCAGTTCTTC.

This clonotype has just a few counts. One end of the junction does not line up with germline, which may come from a read error. The chain employs TRBV29-1 and TRBJ1-4; D remains ambiguous. Per the germline V gene, CDR1 is SQVTM and CDR2 is ANQGSEA. The CDR3 contains 11 residues. This CDR3 is CSAESGEKLFF. The CDR3 bases are TGCAGCGCTGAAAGTGGCGAAAAACTGTTTTTT.

This clonotype turned up a few times. An end of the junction differs from the germline gene, which may be a read error. The chain joins TRBV4-2 to TRBJ2-1; 11 bases map to TRBD2. The CDR3 sequence is 15 residues long. Germline V gives CDR1 LGHNA, CDR2 YNFKEQ. The CDR3 protein is CASTQTSGSRDEQFF. In nucleotides, the CDR3 is TGTGCCAGCACCCAAACTAGCGGGAGTAGGGATGAGCAGTTCTTC.

The table lists this clonotype with a few counts. The rearrangement uses TRBV20-1 and TRBJ2-7, with TRBD2 matching 7 bases. V shed 0 bases and J 0 bases; nucleotides not matched to a gene: 5. The CDR3 spans 15 residues. Germline V lookup: CDR1 DFQATT, CDR2 SNEGSKA (reference sequence). CDR3 in amino acids: CSARDPAGPSYEQYF. The CDR3 DNA is TGCAGTGCTAGAGACCCAGCGGGGCCCTCCTACGAGCAGTACTTC.

This clonotype is a singleton in its sample. The V and J genes are TRBV12-3 or TRBV12-4 and TRBJ2-3; D is unresolved. The CDR3 length is 15 residues. Trimming removed 4 bases at V and 4 bases at J, with 15 bases between. CDR3 nucleotide sequence: TGTGCCAGCAGTTCCCGCAAGCGAAGTCCAGATACGCAGTATTTT. It yields the protein CASSSRKRSPDTQYF.

This chain connects TRBV12-3 or TRBV12-4 to TRBJ1-1; D is perhaps TRBD1 (5 bases). V lost 1 base and J 7 bases, leaving 10 bases between the germline ends. The CDR3 runs to 13 residues. The CDR3 DNA is TGTGCCAGCAGTTTAGGGCAGGGCCTTGAAGCTTTCTTT. Translation gives CASSLGQGLEAFF.

V gene TRBV12-3 or TRBV12-4 combines with J gene TRBJ2-1, with D possibly TRBD2 on 6 matching bases. The CDR3 runs 14 residues. V was shortened by 7 bases and J by 1 base, with 11 bases between the two germline ends. The CDR3 DNA is TGTGCCAGCACCGTGGGACTGTCCTACAATGAGCAGTTCTTC. Translation gives CASTVGLSYNEQFF.

In this sample, this clonotype turned up a few times. The chain uses TRBV6-5 and TRBJ1-2; the D gene is possibly TRBD1 (6 bases). V was cut by 5 bases and J by 2 bases, with 21 bases left in between. The length of the CDR3 is 17 residues. Germline V gives CDR1 MNHEY, CDR2 SVGAGI. The CDR3 region is CASSLQGGRALNYGYTF. In nucleotides, the CDR3 is TGTGCCAGCAGTCTACAGGGTGGGCGAGCGTTAAACTATGGCTACACCTTC.

A few counts support this clonotype. The chain employs TRBV6-4 and TRBJ2-1, with 8 bases lining up with TRBD1. Trimming cost V 7 bases and J 0 bases; bases outside gene matches: 14. Germline lookup yields CDR1 MRHNA and CDR2 SNTAGT. The CDR3 is 18 residues long. CDR3 residues: CASTSSRGQADSYNEQFF. The CDR3 coding sequence is TGTGCCAGCACCAGCAGCAGGGGGCAGGCGGACTCCTACAATGAGCAGTTCTTC.

The chain is built from TRBV29-1 and TRBJ1-1; no reliable D call. Trimming left V 6 bases short and J 11 bases short, with 7 bases between. The germline gives CDR1 SQVTM, CDR2 ANQGSEA. This CDR3 region has 8 residues. CDR3 amino acids: CSVGAAFF. CDR3 bases: TGCAGCGTAGGCGCGGCTTTCTTT.

V gene TRBV29-1 combines with J gene TRBJ2-5; 7 positions agree with TRBD1. The CDR3 extends over 14 amino acids. With V trimmed by 4 bases and J by 11 bases, 16 bases remained unmatched. Germline V gives CDR1 SQVTM, CDR2 ANQGSEA. CDR3: CSVGVTGAYNEQYF. The CDR3 nucleotides are TGCAGCGTTGGTGTAACAGGGGCTTACAATGAGCAGTACTTC.

The chain links TRBV29-1 to TRBJ2-3; 8 positions match TRBD1. This CDR3 spans 13 amino acids. Germline trimming cut 6 bases from V and 1 base from J; bases unmatched to any gene: 3. Per the germline V gene, CDR1 is SQVTM and CDR2 is ANQGSEA. The CDR3 region is CSVSTGGTDTQYF. The CDR3 coding sequence is TGCAGCGTATCGACAGGGGGCACAGATACGCAGTATTTT.

The gene calls are TRBV2 and TRBJ2-1; D is perhaps TRBD1 or TRBD2 (5 bases each). The CDR3 covers 16 residues. CDR1 and CDR2 (germline): SNHLY, FYNNEI. V was cut by 1 base and J by 8 bases, with 18 bases left in between. This chain's CDR3 is CASSEGGNVRSDEQFF. The CDR3 DNA reads TGTGCCAGCAGTGAAGGGGGGAATGTCAGGTCGGATGAGCAGTTCTTC. Full variable domain (outside the CDR3, taken from reference TRBV2 and TRBJ2-1): EPEVTQTPSHQVTQMGQEVILRCVPISNHLYFYWYRQILGQKVEFLVSFYNNEISEKSEIFDDQFSVERPDGSNFTLKIRSTKLEDSAMYFCASSEGGNVRSDEQFFGPGTRLTVL.

CDR3 DNA sequence: TGTGCCAGTCAGGGGGCCGGGACTAGCGGGAGTGCCTACAATGAGCAGTTCTTC. Translating gives CASQGAGTSGSAYNEQFF. The rearrangement uses TRBV7-6 and TRBJ2-1; the match to TRBD2 covers 14 bases. The CDR3 is made up of 18 amino acids. The V gene end was trimmed by 9 bases and the J gene end by 2 bases; junction bases not matched to a gene: 12. Germline CDR1 SGHVS, CDR2 FNYEAQ.

This clonotype was detected only a few times. The chain couples TRBV6-2 or TRBV6-3 to TRBJ2-1, with D tentatively TRBD2 (5 bases). This CDR3 is built from 15 residues. Trimming took off 3 bases at V and 1 base at J, with 10 bases between the two ends. Germline V gives CDR1 MNHEY, CDR2 SVGEGT. This CDR3 is CASSYWRTSYNEQFF. DNA of the CDR3: TGTGCCAGCAGTTATTGGCGGACTTCCTACAATGAGCAGTTCTTC.

The J gene is TRBJ2-7, the V gene TRBV13; D is perhaps TRBD1 (5 bases). The germline V and J ends were trimmed by 0 bases and 2 bases, with 11 bases remaining between them. CDR1 and CDR2 from the germline V gene are PRHDT and FYEKMQ (reference sequence). The CDR3 runs 15 residues. For the CDR3, the DNA is TGTGCCAGCAGCTTAGGGTTAGGGGCCACCTACGAGCAGTACTTC. Encoded protein: CASSLGLGATYEQYF.

The genes are TRBV20-1 and TRBJ2-1; 9 positions agree with TRBD1. Per the germline V gene, CDR1 is DFQATT and CDR2 is SNEGSKA (reference sequence). V shed 0 bases, J shed 7 bases, and the junction held 10 bases outside the gene matches. CDR3 length: 16 residues. As DNA, the CDR3 is TGCAGTGCTAGAGATCCCGGACAGGGGCTCTGGAATGAGCAGTTCTTC. It encodes CSARDPGQGLWNEQFF.

This chain uses TRBV20-1 with TRBJ2-5; no definite D call. The V and J ends lost 3 bases and 0 bases respectively, with 5 bases between them. This CDR3 is built from 12 residues. The germline V gene has CDR1 DFQATT and CDR2 SNEGSKA (reference sequence). CDR3 in amino acids: CSASPNQETQYF. The CDR3 DNA follows: TGCAGTGCTAGTCCCAACCAAGAGACCCAGTACTTC.

This sequence joins TRBV27 and TRBJ2-5; 10 nucleotides agree with TRBD1. The tail of the sequence fits TRBJ2-7 better, so the J call may be wrong. The CDR3 contains 15 residues. The germline gives CDR1 MNHEY, CDR2 SMNVEV (reference sequence). CDR3 sequence reads: CASSSPGTGVNEQYF. The DNA of the CDR3 is TGTGCCAGCAGCTCGCCCGGGACAGGGGTAAACGAGCAGTACTTC.

The sample holds a few counts of this clonotype. The chain carries TRBV7-8 and TRBJ2-1; D gene ambiguous. The DNA end is more similar to TRBJ2-7, so the J call may be wrong. Germline-derived CDR1 and CDR2 are SGHVS and FQNEAQ. The CDR3 runs to 17 residues. DNA of the CDR3: TGTGCCAGCAGCTTAGAGAGTGGGGTCAGCTCCTACAATGAGCAGTACTTC. Amino acids: CASSLESGVSSYNEQYF.

This chain uses TRBV2 with TRBJ2-1, with D hard to call. Germline assignment: CDR1 SNHLY and CDR2 FYNNEI. Between the trimmed V and J ends, which lost 5 bases and 15 bases, there was a span of 5 bases. The CDR3 contains 8 residues. The CDR3 region has the DNA TGTGCCAGCAGTCCCCGGTTCTTC. This encodes CASSPRFF.

The genes are TRBV5-1 and TRBJ2-5; 9 bases are a match to TRBD1. This CDR3 comprises 15 residues. Germline CDR1 is SGHRS and CDR2 is YFSETQ. With 1 base clipped from V and 11 bases from J, the junction kept 12 bases outside the gene matches. Here the CDR3 reads CASSLSNRGRDEQYF. DNA for the CDR3: TGCGCCAGCAGCTTGAGTAACAGGGGGCGTGATGAGCAGTACTTC.

This clonotype was observed at least ten times. The CDR3 region has the DNA TGTGCCAGCAGGACATCAACTAATGAAAAACTGTTTTTT. Translated: CASRTSTNEKLFF. The rearrangement joins TRBV2 to TRBJ1-4; D gene unclear. The CDR3 has 13 residues. The germline V gene encodes CDR1 SNHLY and CDR2 FYNNEI. Trimming pared 6 bases from V and 0 bases from J, leaving 5 bases between.